This is a list of T cell receptor beta chains from one sample in a study of cytotoxic CD8 clonotypes in ibrutinib-treated CLL. Measured with immunoSEQ multiplex PCR; TCRdb has only the in-frame clones, and not every one. The sample has a few hundred thousand clones, approximately 80% seen once; the top ten hold 5% to 7%. The source material was PBMCs, sampled before ibrutinib treatment. All receptors come from a human donor with chronic lymphocytic leukemia. Each CDR3 is given with its conserved first and last residue. The order of the fields is D gene, clone size, J gene, CDR3 length, V gene, CDR3 protein, CDR3 DNA. D genes are given only for firm matches. Clone size is stated in some rows and not others, as once, few, many or a class when expanded.

>TRBD1|-|TRBJ2-3|17|TRBV5-1
CASSLFATGAAGDTQYF
TGCGCCAGCAGCTTGTTCGCGACAGGGGCCGCGGGAGATACGCAGTATTTT
>-|-|TRBJ2-4|16|TRBV6-8
CASSSRDRVSKNIQYF
TGTGCCAGCAGTTCACGGGACCGAGTGTCCAAAAACATTCAGTACTTC
>-|-|TRBJ2-5|15|TRBV6-5
CASSYSWGMGETQYF
TGTGCCAGCAGTTACTCCTGGGGGATGGGGGAGACCCAGTACTTC
>-|-|TRBJ1-2|15|TRBV27
CASSLLSGGGYGYTF
TGTGCCAGCAGTTTACTCTCGGGGGGTGGCTATGGCTACACCTTC
>TRBD1|-|TRBJ1-1|17|TRBV5-1
CASSLAPGTGRNTEAFF
TGCGCCAGCAGCTTGGCACCCGGGACAGGGAGGAACACTGAAGCTTTCTTT
>TRBD1|-|TRBJ1-2|13|TRBV5-1
CASSPDRARGYTF
TGCGCCAGCAGCCCGGACAGGGCTCGGGGCTACACCTTC
>-|-|TRBJ2-3|15|TRBV25-1
CASSPTETSTDTQYF
TGTGCCAGCAGTCCTACGGAGACTAGCACAGATACGCAGTATTTT
>TRBD2|-|TRBJ2-5|14|TRBV9
CASSATSGQETQYF
TGTGCCAGCAGCGCGACTAGCGGACAAGAGACCCAGTACTTC
>TRBD2|-|TRBJ2-5|17|TRBV28
CASSFGLGAGVSETQYF
TGTGCCAGCAGTTTCGGCCTGGGAGCGGGAGTATCCGAGACCCAGTACTTC
>-|-|TRBJ2-7|14|TRBV7-9
CASTNGGSSYEQYF
TGTGCCAGCACTAATGGGGGGAGTTCCTACGAGCAGTACTTC
>TRBD2|-|TRBJ2-1|14|TRBV6-6
CASIAGGPYNEQFF
TGTGCCAGCATCGCGGGAGGGCCCTACAATGAGCAGTTCTTC
>-|once|TRBJ1-3|14|TRBV6-6
CASSSGTPGNTIYF
TGTGCCAGCAGTTCCGGGACACCTGGAAACACCATATATTTT
>TRBD2|-|TRBJ2-3|17|TRBV7-3
CASSSGLAGGITDTQYF
TGTGCCAGCAGCTCCGGACTAGCGGGAGGGATCACAGATACGCAGTATTTT